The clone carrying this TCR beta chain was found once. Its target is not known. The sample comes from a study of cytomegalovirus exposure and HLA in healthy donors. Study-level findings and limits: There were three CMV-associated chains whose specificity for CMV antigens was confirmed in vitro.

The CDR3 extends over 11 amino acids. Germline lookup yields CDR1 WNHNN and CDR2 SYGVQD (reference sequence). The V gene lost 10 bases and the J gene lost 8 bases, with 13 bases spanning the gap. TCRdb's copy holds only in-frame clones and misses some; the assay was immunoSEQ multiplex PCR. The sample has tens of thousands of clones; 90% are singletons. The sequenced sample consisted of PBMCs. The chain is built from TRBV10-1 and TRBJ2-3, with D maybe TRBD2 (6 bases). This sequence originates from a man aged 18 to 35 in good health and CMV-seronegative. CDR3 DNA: TGCGCCATCATTACGGGAGTTACGCAGTATTTT. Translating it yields CAIITGVTQYF.